This T cell receptor beta chain was identified in a study of vaccination and CD4 T cells after COVID-19. With the Oncomine TCR Beta short-read assay, DNA from cultured CD4+ T cells was sequenced. Someone extracted genomic DNA from cultured CD4+ T cells. MiXCR was run by TCRdb on the PCR reads, yielding one entry per CDR3 protein. The data show roughly 9,500 distinct CDR3 sequences, roughly a third seen once. Comments on this clonotype: Its antigen remains unidentified.

The CDR3 is 14 residues long. Germline V gene data show CDR1 as MGHRA and CDR2 as YSYEKL. Losses at the gene ends were 0 bases for V and 5 bases for J; bases not matched to a gene: 2. Sample treatment: approximately nine-day PBMC culture with coronavirus spike peptide pools or control peptides (ViraFEST assay). Harvesting of the unexposed donor's CD4+ T cells predated the COVID-19 pandemic (2011-2018). Cultures used more than 1.5 million PBMCs per well, roughly 9.6 IU/ml IL-2 and about 10 ug/ml peptides. The sequenced sample consisted of CD4+ T cells from blood, cultured in vitro. The J gene is TRBJ2-7, the V gene TRBV4-1; 9 bases fit TRBD2. The clonotype was recovered from a human donor in good health. CDR3 DNA sequence: TGCGCCAGCAGCCAAGAACCTAGCGGGAACGAGCAGTACTTC. Its protein product is CASSQEPSGNEQYF.